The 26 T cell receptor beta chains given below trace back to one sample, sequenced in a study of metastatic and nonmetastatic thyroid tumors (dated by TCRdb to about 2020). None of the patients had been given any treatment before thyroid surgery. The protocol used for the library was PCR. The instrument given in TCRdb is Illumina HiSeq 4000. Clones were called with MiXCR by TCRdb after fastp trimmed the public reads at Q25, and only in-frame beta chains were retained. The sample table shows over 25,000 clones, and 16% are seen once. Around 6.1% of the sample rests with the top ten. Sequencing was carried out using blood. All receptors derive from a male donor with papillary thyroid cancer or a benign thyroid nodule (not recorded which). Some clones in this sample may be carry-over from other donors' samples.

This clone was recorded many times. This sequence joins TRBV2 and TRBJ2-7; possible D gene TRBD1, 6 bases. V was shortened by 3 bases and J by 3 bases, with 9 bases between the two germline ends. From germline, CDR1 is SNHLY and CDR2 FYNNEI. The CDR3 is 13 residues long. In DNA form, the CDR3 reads TGTGCCAGCAGTGAGGACAGAGACTACGAGCAGTACTTC. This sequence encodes CASSEDRDYEQYF.

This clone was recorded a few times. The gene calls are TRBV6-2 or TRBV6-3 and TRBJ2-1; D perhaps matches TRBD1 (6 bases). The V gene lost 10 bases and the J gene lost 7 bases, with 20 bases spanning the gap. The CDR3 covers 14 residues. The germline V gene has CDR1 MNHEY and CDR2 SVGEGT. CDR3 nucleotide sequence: TGTGCCACCTCGACAGGTAAGGGGAATAATGAGCAGTTCTTC. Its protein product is CATSTGKGNNEQFF.

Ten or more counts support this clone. DNA for the CDR3: TGTGCCAGTAGTATCGCACAGGGCTACGAGCAGTACTTC. As protein: CASSIAQGYEQYF. The chain joins TRBV19 to TRBJ2-7; the D gene is possibly TRBD1 (6 bases). Germline CDR1 is LNHDA and CDR2 is SQIVND (reference sequence). The CDR3 has 13 amino acids. The V end was cut by 3 bases, the J end by 3 bases, with 9 bases between. The full variable domain, with the rest looked up from reference TRBV19 and TRBJ2-7, is DGGITQSPKYLFRKEGQNVTLSCEQNLNHDAMYWYRQDPGQGLRLIYYSQIVNDFQKGDIAEGYSVSREKKESFPLTVTSAQKNPTAFYLCASSIAQGYEQYFGPGTRLTVT.

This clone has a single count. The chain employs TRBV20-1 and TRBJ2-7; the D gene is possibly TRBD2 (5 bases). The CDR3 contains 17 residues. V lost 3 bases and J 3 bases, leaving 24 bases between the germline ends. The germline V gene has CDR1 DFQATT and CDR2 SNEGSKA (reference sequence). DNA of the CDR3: TGCAGTGCTAGGGGCTCTAGAGGGAGAAACCTAAACTACGAGCAGTACTTC. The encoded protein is CSARGSRGRNLNYEQYF.

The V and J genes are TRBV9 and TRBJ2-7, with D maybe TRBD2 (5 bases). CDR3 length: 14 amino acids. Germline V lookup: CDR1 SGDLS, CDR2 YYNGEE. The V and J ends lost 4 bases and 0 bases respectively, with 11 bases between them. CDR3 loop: CASSRGLNSYEQYF. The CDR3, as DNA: TGTGCCAGCAGCCGAGGGCTCAACTCCTACGAGCAGTACTTC.

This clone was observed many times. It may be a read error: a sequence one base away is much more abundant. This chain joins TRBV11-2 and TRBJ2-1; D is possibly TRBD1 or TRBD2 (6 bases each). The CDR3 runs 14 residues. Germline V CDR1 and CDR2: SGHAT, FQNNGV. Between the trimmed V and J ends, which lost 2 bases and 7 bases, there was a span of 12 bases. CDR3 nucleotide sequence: TGTGCCAGCAGCTTATTCAGGGGAGGAAATGAGCAGTTCTTC. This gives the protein CASSLFRGGNEQFF.

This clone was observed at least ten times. CDR3 sequence reads: CASTWTSGSSSTDTQYF. The CDR3 DNA reads TGTGCCAGTACGTGGACTAGCGGGAGCTCTAGCACAGATACGCAGTATTTT. The chain joins TRBV19 to TRBJ2-3, with TRBD2 matching 13 bases. The CDR3 is 17 residues long. V gave up 7 bases and J gave up 0 bases; unmatched junction bases: 7. Germline CDR1 LNHDA, CDR2 SQIVND (reference sequence).

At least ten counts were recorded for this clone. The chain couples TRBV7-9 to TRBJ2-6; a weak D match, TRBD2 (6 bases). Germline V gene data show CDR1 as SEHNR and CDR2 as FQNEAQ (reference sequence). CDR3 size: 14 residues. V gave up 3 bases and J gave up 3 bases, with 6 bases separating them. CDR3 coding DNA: TGTGCCAGCAGCTTCGGGGGTGGGGCCAACGTCCTGACTTTC. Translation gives CASSFGGGANVLTF.

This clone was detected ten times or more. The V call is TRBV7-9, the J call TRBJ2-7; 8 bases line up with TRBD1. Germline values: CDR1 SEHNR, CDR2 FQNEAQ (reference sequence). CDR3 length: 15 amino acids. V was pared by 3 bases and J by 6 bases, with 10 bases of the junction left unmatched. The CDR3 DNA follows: TGTGCCAGCAGCTTGTCGGGGACAGGTGCGGGCGAGCAGTACTTC. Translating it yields CASSLSGTGAGEQYF.

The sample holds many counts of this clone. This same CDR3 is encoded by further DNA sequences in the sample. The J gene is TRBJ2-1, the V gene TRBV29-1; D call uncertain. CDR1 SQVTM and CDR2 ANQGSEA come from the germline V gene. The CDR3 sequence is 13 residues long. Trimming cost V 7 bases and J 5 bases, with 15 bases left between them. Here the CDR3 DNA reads TGCAGCGCTACCCTGGTGGGCCACAATGAGCAGTTCTTC. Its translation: CSATLVGHNEQFF.

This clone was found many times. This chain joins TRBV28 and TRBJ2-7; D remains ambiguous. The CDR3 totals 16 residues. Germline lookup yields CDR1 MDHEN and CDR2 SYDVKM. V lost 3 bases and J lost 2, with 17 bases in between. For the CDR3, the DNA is TGTGCCAGCAGTTTTAAATCGCAGGTCCCTACCTACGAGCAGTACTTC. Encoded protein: CASSFKSQVPTYEQYF.

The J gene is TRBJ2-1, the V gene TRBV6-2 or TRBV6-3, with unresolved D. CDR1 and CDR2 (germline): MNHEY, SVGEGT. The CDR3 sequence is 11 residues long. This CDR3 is CVLSTYNEQFF. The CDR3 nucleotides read TGTGTTTTATCTACCTACAATGAGCAGTTCTTC.

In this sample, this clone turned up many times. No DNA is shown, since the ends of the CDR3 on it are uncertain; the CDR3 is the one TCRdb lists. The CDR3 sequence: CASSHEWDNTMSSSSDNEQFF. The V gene is TRBV11-2, the J gene TRBJ2-1. The CDR3 adds up to 21 amino acids, both ends counted. Germline V CDR1 and CDR2: SGHAT, FQNNGV.

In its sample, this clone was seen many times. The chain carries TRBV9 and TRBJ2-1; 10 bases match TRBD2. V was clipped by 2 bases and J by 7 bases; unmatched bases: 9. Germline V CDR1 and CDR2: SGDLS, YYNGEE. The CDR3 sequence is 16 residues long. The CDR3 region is CASSVALAGVKNEQFF. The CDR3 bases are TGTGCCAGCAGCGTTGCCCTAGCGGGAGTAAAAAATGAGCAGTTCTTC.

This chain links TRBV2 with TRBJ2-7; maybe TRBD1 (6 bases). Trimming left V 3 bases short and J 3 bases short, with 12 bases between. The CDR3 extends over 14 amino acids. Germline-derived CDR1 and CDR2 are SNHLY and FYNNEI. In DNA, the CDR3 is TGTGCCAGCAGTGAGGGGGCAGCGCTCTACGAGCAGTACTTC. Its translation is CASSEGAALYEQYF.

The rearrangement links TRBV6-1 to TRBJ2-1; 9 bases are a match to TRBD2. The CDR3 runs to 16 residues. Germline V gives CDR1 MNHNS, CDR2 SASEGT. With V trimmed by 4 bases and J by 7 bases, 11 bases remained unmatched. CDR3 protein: CASSGLGAGGGNEQFF. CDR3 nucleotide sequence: TGTGCCAGCAGTGGCCTCGGAGCGGGAGGAGGAAATGAGCAGTTCTTC.

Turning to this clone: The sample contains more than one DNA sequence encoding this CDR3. Written as DNA, the CDR3 is TGTGCCAGCAGTTCAACAGGTGGCGGTCAGCCCCAGCATTTT. This gives the protein CASSSTGGGQPQHF. This chain uses TRBV27 with TRBJ1-5; D is possibly TRBD1 (5 bases). Between the trimmed V and J ends, which lost 4 bases and 6 bases, there was a span of 13 bases. Germline values: CDR1 MNHEY, CDR2 SMNVEV (reference sequence). The CDR3 is made up of 14 amino acids.

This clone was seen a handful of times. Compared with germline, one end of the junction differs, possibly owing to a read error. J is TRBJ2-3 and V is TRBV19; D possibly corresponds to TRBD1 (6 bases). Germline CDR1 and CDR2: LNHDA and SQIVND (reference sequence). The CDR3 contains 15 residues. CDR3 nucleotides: TGTGCCAGTAGTATAGTGGACAGTCGCCTAGATACGCGGTATTTT. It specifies CASSIVDSRLDTRYF.

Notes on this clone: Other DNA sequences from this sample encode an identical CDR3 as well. CDR3 coding DNA: TGTGCCAGCTCACCGCAGACAGGTGAATACGAGCAGTACTTC. Translating gives CASSPQTGEYEQYF. The chain carries TRBV18 and TRBJ2-7; D is perhaps TRBD1 (6 bases). The CDR3 has 14 residues. Looked up from germline, CDR1 is KGHSH and CDR2 is LQKENI. V dropped 3 bases and J dropped 4 bases, with 13 bases sitting between them.

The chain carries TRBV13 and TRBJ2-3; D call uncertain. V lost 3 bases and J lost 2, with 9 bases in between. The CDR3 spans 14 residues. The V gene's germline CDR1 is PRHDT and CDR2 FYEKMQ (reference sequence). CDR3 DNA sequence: TGTGCCAGCAGCTTCCAGGTCTCCACAGATACGCAGTATTTT. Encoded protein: CASSFQVSTDTQYF.

CDR3 nucleotides: TGTGCCAGCAGCTTCCTTATGACAGATACGCAGTATTTT. Amino acid sequence: CASSFLMTDTQYF. V gene TRBV5-5 combines with J gene TRBJ2-3; D gene unclear. There are 13 residues in the CDR3. Germline CDR1 is SGHKS and CDR2 is YYEKEE (reference sequence). Trimming pared 2 bases from V and 3 bases from J, leaving 7 bases between.

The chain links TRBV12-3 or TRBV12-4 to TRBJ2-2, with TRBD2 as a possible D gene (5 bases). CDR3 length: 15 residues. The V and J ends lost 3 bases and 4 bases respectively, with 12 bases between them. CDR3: CASSFLSVGTGELFF. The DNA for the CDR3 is TGTGCCAGCAGTTTCCTTAGCGTGGGCACCGGGGAGCTGTTTTTT.

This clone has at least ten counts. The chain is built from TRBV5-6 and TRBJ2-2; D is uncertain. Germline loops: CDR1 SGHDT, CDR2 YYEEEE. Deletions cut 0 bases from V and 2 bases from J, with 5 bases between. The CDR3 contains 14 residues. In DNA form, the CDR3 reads TGTGCCAGCAGCTTGGGAGAAAACACCGGGGAGCTGTTTTTT. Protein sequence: CASSLGENTGELFF.

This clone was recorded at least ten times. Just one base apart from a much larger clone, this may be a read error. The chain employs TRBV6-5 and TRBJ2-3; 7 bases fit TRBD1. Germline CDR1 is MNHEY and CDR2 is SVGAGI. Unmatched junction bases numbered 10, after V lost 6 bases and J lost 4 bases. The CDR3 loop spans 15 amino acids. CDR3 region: CASSPQGWGADTQYF. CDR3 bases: TGTGCCAGCAGCCCACAGGGGTGGGGCGCAGATACGCAGTATTTT.

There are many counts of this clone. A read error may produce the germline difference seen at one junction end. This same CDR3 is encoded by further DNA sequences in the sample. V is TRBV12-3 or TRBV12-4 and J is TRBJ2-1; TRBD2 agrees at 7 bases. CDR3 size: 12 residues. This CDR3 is CASSQTSGEQSF. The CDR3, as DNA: TGTGCCAGCAGTCAGACCAGCGGGGAGCAGTCCTTC.

CDR3 coding DNA: TGCGCCAGCAGCTTGGCACAGGGATATGATACGCAGTATTTT. Amino acids: CASSLAQGYDTQYF. The J gene is TRBJ2-3, the V gene TRBV5-1; a weak D match, TRBD1 (6 bases). The V end was cut by 0 bases, the J end by 6 bases, with 11 bases between. This CDR3 has 14 residues. Germline CDR1 reads SGHRS; CDR2 reads YFSETQ.